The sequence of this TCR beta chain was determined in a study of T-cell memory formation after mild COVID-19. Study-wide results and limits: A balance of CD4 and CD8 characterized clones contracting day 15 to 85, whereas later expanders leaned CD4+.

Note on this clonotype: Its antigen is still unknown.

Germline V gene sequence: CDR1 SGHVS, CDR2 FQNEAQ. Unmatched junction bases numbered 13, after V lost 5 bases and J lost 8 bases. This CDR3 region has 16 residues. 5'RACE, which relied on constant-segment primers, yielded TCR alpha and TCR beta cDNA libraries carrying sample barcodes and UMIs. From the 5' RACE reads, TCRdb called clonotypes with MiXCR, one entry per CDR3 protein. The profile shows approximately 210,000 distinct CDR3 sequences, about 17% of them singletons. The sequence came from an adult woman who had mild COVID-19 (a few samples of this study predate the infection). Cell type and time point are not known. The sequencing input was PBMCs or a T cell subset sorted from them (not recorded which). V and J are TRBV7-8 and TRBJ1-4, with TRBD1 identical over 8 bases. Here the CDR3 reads CASSPLVRGPGEKLFF. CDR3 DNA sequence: TGTGCCAGCAGCCCACTGGTCAGGGGGCCAGGAGAAAAACTGTTTTTT.